This T cell receptor beta chain emerged from a study of cytomegalovirus exposure and HLA in healthy donors. This CDR3 spans 15 amino acids. After removal of 6 bases from V and 7 bases from J, the junction contained 6 bases not matched to a gene. The V gene's germline CDR1 is MNHEY and CDR2 SVGAGI. Vbeta (60) and Jbeta (13) primers were used in the PCR. TCRdb's table, derived via immunoSEQ multiplex PCR, lists solely in-frame clones and lacks some. The sample contains over 150,000 clones, 80% to 85% of which appear only once. On this clone: Its antigen is not known.

Study results and limitations: Investigators reported approximately 150 TCR beta chains as tied to cytomegalovirus. Per a later analysis, 18,000 or so TCR beta sequences showed association with HLA alleles at 0.05 false discovery rate. The Asian-associated ancestry cluster reportedly had fewer N-insertions than the approximately 670-donor mean in a later analysis.

The clonotype originates from a man in his fifties or sixties in good health and CMV-seronegative. Sequencing was performed on PBMCs. The chain uses TRBV6-5 and TRBJ2-1, with 13 bases aligning to TRBD2. In DNA form, the CDR3 reads TGTGCCAGCAGAACTAGCGGGGGGGCGCGGAATGAGCAGTTCTTC. Its protein product is CASRTSGGARNEQFF.